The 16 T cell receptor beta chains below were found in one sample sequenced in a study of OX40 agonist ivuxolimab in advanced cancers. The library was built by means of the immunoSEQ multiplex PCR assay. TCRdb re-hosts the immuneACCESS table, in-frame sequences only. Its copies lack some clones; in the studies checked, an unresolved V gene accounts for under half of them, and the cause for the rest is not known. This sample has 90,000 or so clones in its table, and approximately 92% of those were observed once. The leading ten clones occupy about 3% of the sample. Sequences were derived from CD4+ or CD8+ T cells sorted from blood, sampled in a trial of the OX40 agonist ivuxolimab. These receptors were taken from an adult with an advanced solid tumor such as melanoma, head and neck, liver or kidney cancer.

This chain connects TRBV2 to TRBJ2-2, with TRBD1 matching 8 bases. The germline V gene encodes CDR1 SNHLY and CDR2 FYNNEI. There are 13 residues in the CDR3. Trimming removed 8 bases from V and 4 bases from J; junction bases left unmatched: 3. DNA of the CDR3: TGTGCCAGCCAGGGACAGGTCACCGGGGAGCTGTTTTTT. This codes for CASQGQVTGELFF.

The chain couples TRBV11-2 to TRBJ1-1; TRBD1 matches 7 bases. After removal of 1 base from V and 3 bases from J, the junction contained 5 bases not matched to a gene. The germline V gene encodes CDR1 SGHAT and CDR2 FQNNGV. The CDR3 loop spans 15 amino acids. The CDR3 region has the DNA TGTGCCAGCAGCTTAGTGTTTCAGGGGGACACTGAAGCTTTCTTT. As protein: CASSLVFQGDTEAFF.

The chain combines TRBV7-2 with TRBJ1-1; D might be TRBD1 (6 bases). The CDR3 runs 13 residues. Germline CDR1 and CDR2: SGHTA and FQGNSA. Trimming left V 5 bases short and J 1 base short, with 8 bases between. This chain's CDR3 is CASSQGRNTEAFF. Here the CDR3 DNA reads TGTGCCAGCAGCCAGGGGAGGAACACTGAAGCTTTCTTT.

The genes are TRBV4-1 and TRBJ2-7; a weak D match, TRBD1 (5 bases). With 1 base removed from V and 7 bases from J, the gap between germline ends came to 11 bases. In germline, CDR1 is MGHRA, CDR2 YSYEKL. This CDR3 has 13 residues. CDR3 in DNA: TGCGCCAGCAGCCAAGGGACAAGAGAAGAGCAGTACTTC. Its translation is CASSQGTREEQYF.

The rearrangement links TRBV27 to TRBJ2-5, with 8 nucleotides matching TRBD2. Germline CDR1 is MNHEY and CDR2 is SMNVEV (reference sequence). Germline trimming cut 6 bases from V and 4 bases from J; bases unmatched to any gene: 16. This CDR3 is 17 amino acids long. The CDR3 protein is CASSRGTSGRPTETQYF. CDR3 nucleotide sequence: TGTGCCAGCAGCCGGGGCACTAGCGGCCGTCCTACAGAGACCCAGTACTTC.

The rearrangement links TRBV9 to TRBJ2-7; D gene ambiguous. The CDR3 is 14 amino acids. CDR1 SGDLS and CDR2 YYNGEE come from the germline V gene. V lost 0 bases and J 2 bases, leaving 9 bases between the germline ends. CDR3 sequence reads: CASSVAAGAYEQYF. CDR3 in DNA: TGTGCCAGCAGCGTAGCTGCCGGAGCCTACGAGCAGTACTTC.

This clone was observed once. The CDR3 loop reads CASSLRPPLASGRAVGTDTQYF. The CDR3 DNA reads as TGTGCCAGCAGCTTAAGGCCCCCGTTGGCTAGCGGGAGGGCGGTGGGCACAGATACGCAGTATTTT. The genes are TRBV7-3 and TRBJ2-3, with TRBD2 matching over 12 bases. The CDR3 sequence is 22 residues long. The junction had 18 bases not matched to a gene; V was cut back by 1 base and J by 1 base. Germline CDR1 and CDR2: SGHTA and FQGTGA.

Here the CDR3 reads CASSQSTGRSEKLFF. The CDR3 DNA follows: TGCGCCAGCAGCCAATCGACAGGGAGGAGCGAAAAACTGTTTTTT. The chain links TRBV4-1 to TRBJ1-4; 7 positions agree with TRBD1. This CDR3 comprises 15 residues. The germline gives CDR1 MGHRA, CDR2 YSYEKL. With V trimmed by 2 bases and J by 8 bases, 8 bases remained unmatched.

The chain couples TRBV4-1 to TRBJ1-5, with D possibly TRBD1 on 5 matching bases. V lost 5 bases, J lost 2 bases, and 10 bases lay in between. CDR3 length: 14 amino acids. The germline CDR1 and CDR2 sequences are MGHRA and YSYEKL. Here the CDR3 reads CASSERDGNQPQHF. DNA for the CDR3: TGCGCCAGCAGCGAACGGGACGGCAATCAGCCCCAGCATTTT.

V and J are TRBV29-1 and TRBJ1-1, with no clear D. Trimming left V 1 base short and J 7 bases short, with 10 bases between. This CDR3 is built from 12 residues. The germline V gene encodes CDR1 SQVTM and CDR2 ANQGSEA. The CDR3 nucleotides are TGCAGCGTTGAAGCGTGGGCAGATGAAGCTTTCTTT. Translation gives CSVEAWADEAFF.

The chain's CDR3 is CASSPRDSPSSYEQYF. CDR3 sequence (DNA): TGTGCCAGTAGTCCCCGGGACTCCCCTAGCTCCTACGAGCAGTACTTC. The chain carries TRBV19 and TRBJ2-7; TRBD2 is a possible D gene (6 bases). V gave up 5 bases and J gave up 0 bases, with 17 bases separating them. CDR1 and CDR2 (germline): LNHDA, SQIVND (reference sequence). The CDR3 extends over 16 amino acids. The full variable domain, in which reference TRBV19 and TRBJ2-7 provide the parts outside the CDR3, is DGGITQSPKYLFRKEGQNVTLSCEQNLNHDAMYWYRQDPGQGLRLIYYSQIVNDFQKGDIAEGYSVSREKKESFPLTVTSAQKNPTAFYLCASSPRDSPSSYEQYFGPGTRLTVT.

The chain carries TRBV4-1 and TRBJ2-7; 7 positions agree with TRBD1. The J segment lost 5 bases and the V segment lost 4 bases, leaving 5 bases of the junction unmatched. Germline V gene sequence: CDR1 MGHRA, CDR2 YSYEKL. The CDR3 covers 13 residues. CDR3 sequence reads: CASSLKTGNEQYF. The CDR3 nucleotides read TGCGCCAGCAGCCTCAAGACAGGGAACGAGCAGTACTTC.

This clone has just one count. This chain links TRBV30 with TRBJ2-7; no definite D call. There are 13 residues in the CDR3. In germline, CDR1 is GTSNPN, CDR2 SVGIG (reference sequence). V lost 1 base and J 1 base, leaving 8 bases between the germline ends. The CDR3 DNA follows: TGTGCCTGGAGTGGAAAGGAGTCCTACGAGCAGTACTTC. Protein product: CAWSGKESYEQYF. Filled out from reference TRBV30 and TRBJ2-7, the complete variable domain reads SQTIHQWPATLVQPVGSPLSLECTVEGTSNPNLYWYRQAAGRGLQLLFYSVGIGQISSEVPQNLSASRPQDRQFILSSKKLLLSDSGFYLCAWSGKESYEQYFGPGTRLTVT.

This chain's CDR3 is CASQGADYEQYF. The CDR3, as DNA: TGTGCCAGCCAGGGGGCGGACTACGAGCAGTACTTC. The V call is TRBV2, the J call TRBJ2-7, with 8 bases that match TRBD1. This CDR3 is 12 amino acids long. Germline V gene sequence: CDR1 SNHLY, CDR2 FYNNEI. Trimming at V came to 8 bases and at J to 3 bases, leaving 3 bases not matched to a gene.

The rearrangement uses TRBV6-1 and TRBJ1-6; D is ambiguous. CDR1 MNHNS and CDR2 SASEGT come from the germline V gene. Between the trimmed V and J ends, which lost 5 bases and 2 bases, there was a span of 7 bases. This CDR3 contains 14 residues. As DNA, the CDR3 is TGTGCCAGCAGTCCTGGGGCCTATAATTCACCCCTCCACTTT. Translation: CASSPGAYNSPLHF.

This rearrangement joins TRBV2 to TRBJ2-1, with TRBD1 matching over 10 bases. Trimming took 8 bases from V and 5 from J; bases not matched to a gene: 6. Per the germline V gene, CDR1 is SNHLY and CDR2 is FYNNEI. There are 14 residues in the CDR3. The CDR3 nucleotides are TGTGCCAGCGGGGGACAGGGGACCAACAATGAGCAGTTCTTC. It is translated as CASGGQGTNNEQFF.